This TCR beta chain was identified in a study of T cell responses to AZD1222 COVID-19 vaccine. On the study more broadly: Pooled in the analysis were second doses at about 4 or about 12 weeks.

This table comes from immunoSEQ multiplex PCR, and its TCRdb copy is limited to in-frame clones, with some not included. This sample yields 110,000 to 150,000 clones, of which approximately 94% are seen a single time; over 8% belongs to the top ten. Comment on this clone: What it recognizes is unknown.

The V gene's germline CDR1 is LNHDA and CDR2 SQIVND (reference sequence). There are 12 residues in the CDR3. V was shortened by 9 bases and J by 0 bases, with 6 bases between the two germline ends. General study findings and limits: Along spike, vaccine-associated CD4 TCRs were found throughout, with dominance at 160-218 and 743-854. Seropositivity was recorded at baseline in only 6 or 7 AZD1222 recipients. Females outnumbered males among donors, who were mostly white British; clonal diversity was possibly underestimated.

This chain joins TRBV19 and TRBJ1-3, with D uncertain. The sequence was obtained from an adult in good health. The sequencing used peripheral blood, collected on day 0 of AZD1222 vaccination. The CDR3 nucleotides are TGTGCCAGCGGGGACTCTGGAAACACCATATATTTT. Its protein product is CASGDSGNTIYF. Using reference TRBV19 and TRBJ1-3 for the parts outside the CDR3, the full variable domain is DGGITQSPKYLFRKEGQNVTLSCEQNLNHDAMYWYRQDPGQGLRLIYYSQIVNDFQKGDIAEGYSVSREKKESFPLTVTSAQKNPTAFYLCASGDSGNTIYFGEGSWLTVV.